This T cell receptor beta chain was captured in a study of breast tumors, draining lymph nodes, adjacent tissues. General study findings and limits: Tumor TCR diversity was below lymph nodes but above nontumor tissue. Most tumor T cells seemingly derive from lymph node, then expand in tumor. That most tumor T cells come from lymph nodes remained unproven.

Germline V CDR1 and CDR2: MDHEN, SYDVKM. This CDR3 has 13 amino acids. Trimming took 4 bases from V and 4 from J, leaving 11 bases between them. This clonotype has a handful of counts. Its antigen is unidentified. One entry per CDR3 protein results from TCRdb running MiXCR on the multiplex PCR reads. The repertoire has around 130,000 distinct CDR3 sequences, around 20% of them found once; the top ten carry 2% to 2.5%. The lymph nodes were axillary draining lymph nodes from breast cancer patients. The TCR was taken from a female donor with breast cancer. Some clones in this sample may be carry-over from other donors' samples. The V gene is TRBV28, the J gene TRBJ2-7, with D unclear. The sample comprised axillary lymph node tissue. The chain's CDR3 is CASSSPVSYEQYF. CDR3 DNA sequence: TGTGCCAGCAGTTCCCCAGTTAGTTACGAGCAGTACTTC.